This TCR beta chain was documented in a study of cytomegalovirus exposure and HLA in healthy donors. Study-level results: In a later analysis, V- and J-gene trimming of beta chains associated with a DCLRE1C missense variant, replicated independently. Presence/absence comparisons presumed near-even sequencing depth among donors. It was fewer than 200 TCR beta chains that were listed as cytomegalovirus-associated.

This clone was counted once. Its antigen is not known. Primers for the PCR totalled 60 Vbeta and 13 Jbeta. Here immunoSEQ multiplex PCR was the method, and the copy in TCRdb shows in-frame clones only, minus some. The sample has over 80,000 clones, 76% seen once. This CDR3 region has 15 residues. The germline V and J ends were trimmed by 1 base and 6 bases, with 14 bases remaining between them. Germline V gene sequence: CDR1 SGHRS, CDR2 YFSETQ. V usage is TRBV5-1 and J usage is TRBJ2-1; no definite D call. The material sequenced was PBMCs. The clonotype originates from a man aged 40-50 years in good health and CMV-seronegative. CDR3 protein: CASSLTARSTNEQFF. The CDR3 bases are TGCGCCAGCAGCTTGACGGCTAGGTCCACCAATGAGCAGTTCTTC. The whole variable domain, filled in from reference TRBV5-1 and TRBJ2-1, reads KAGVTQTPRYLIKTRGQQVTLSCSPISGHRSVSWYQQTPGQGLQFLFEYFSETQRNKGNFPGRFSGRQFSNSRSEMNVSTLELGDSALYLCASSLTARSTNEQFFGPGTRLTVL.